These 22 T cell receptor beta chains were all obtained from the same sample, sequenced in a study of cytomegalovirus exposure and HLA in healthy donors. With 60 Vbeta and 13 Jbeta primers, the PCR was carried out. The protocol was immunoSEQ multiplex PCR, while the TCRdb copy is restricted to in-frame clones and leaves out a portion. The sample has 95,000 to 150,000 clones, 65% to 80% seen once; the top ten hold about 3.4%. The sample taken for sequencing was PBMCs. Every receptor here comes from a young man in good health and CMV-seronegative.

This clone was detected only once. The CDR3 loop reads CASSQEVGRFMFNEQFF. Here the CDR3 DNA reads TGCGCCAGCAGCCAAGAAGTGGGCAGGTTCATGTTCAATGAGCAGTTCTTC. The rearrangement joins TRBV4-3 to TRBJ2-1, with D unclear. Trimming stripped 0 bases from V and 6 bases from J, with 18 bases between. CDR1 and CDR2 (germline): LGHNA, YSLEER. This CDR3 region has 17 residues.

In this sample, this clone turned up a few times. This chain joins TRBV6-1 and TRBJ1-4; TRBD1 might be the D (6 bases). The V end lost 6 bases, the J end lost 8 bases, and 13 bases lay between the germline ends. The CDR3 length is 13 residues. Germline V gives CDR1 MNHNS, CDR2 SASEGT. The chain's CDR3 is CASRDRVGEKLFF. The CDR3 coding sequence is TGTGCCAGCAGGGACAGAGTGGGGGAAAAACTGTTTTTT.

The count of this clone is one. V and J are TRBV29-1 and TRBJ1-4, with 7 positions matching TRBD1. In germline, CDR1 is SQVTM, CDR2 ANQGSEA. This CDR3 is 13 amino acids long. The J segment lost 4 bases and the V segment lost 7 bases, leaving 6 bases of the junction unmatched. The CDR3 DNA is TGCAGCGGTGGACAGGCGGGTAATGAAAAACTGTTTTTT. Translation gives CSGGQAGNEKLFF.

The gene calls are TRBV7-6 and TRBJ2-2; 9 bases match TRBD2. V lost 1 base, J lost 6 bases, and 6 bases stayed unmatched. The germline V gene encodes CDR1 SGHVS and CDR2 FNYEAQ. The CDR3 covers 16 residues. Here the CDR3 reads CASSLGLRGGAGELFF. CDR3 sequence (DNA): TGTGCCAGCAGCTTAGGGCTGCGGGGGGGCGCCGGGGAGCTGTTTTTT.

This clone is a singleton in its sample. The rearrangement uses TRBV6-1 and TRBJ2-7; 8 bases match TRBD1. This CDR3 is built from 15 residues. V was clipped by 6 bases and J by 1 base; unmatched bases: 8. The V gene's germline CDR1 is MNHNS and CDR2 SASEGT. CDR3 nucleotide sequence: TGTGCCAGCAGCCCAGGGACAGGACTATCCTACGAGCAGTACTTC. Translating it yields CASSPGTGLSYEQYF.

V is TRBV4-1 and J is TRBJ1-5, with TRBD1 as a possible D gene (5 bases). This CDR3 is 17 amino acids long. Looked up from germline, CDR1 is MGHRA and CDR2 is YSYEKL. Trimming took off 2 bases at V and 1 base at J, with 15 bases between the two ends. Here the CDR3 reads CASSQTMGGRSNQPQHF. DNA for the CDR3: TGCGCCAGCAGCCAAACTATGGGGGGACGAAGCAATCAGCCCCAGCATTTT.

This clone was counted a few times. The genes are TRBV7-2 and TRBJ1-1; 7 nucleotides match TRBD1. V gave up 0 bases and J gave up 1 base; unmatched junction bases: 2. Germline CDR1 and CDR2: SGHTA and FQGNSA. The length of the CDR3 is 15 residues. The DNA for the CDR3 is TGTGCCAGCAGCTTAGCGGGGGACAGGAACACTGAAGCTTTCTTT. The encoded protein is CASSLAGDRNTEAFF.

This sequence joins TRBV6-5 and TRBJ2-3, with D perhaps matching TRBD2 (5 bases). Germline CDR1 is MNHEY and CDR2 is SVGAGI. The CDR3 has 13 residues. V was trimmed by 6 bases and J by 2 bases, leaving 9 bases between them. Here the CDR3 DNA reads TGTGCCAGCAGCAAACGGGACACAGATACGCAGTATTTT. Protein: CASSKRDTDTQYF.

The chain uses TRBV28 and TRBJ1-5; 10 nucleotides line up with TRBD1. The germline gives CDR1 MDHEN, CDR2 SYDVKM. Trimming removed 5 bases from V and 7 bases from J; junction bases left unmatched: 11. There are 16 residues in the CDR3. CDR3 in amino acids: CASSPTGTGERQPQHF. The DNA for the CDR3 is TGTGCCAGCAGTCCCACAGGGACAGGGGAAAGGCAGCCCCAGCATTTT.

The V and J genes are TRBV29-1 and TRBJ2-6, with unresolved D. The germline CDR1 and CDR2 sequences are SQVTM and ANQGSEA. The CDR3 has 18 amino acids. The V end lost 0 bases, the J end lost 0 bases, and 15 bases lay between the germline ends. The CDR3 sequence is CSVEDRRQPSSGANVLTF. CDR3 DNA: TGCAGCGTTGAAGATAGGCGGCAGCCGAGCTCTGGGGCCAACGTCCTGACTTTC.

This clone was found a few times. The V call is TRBV28, the J call TRBJ2-5; 8 nucleotides line up with TRBD1. The V segment lost 6 bases and the J segment 5 bases; nucleotides outside the gene matches: 14. The CDR3 has 16 amino acids. Germline loops: CDR1 MDHEN, CDR2 SYDVKM. In nucleotides, the CDR3 is TGTGCCAGCAGCCCACAGGGGGAAGGTTCACGGGAGACCCAGTACTTC. Its translation: CASSPQGEGSRETQYF.

The chain carries TRBV27 and TRBJ1-5; possibly TRBD1 for D (6 bases). Germline assignment: CDR1 MNHEY and CDR2 SMNVEV (reference sequence). The CDR3 covers 16 residues. The V gene lost 6 bases and the J gene lost 8 bases, with 23 bases spanning the gap. The CDR3 region has the DNA TGTGCCAGCAGCAAAGAACAGGGTGGGCTTTTTGAGCCCCAGCATTTT. Translated, it gives CASSKEQGGLFEPQHF.

The chain recombines TRBV7-2 with TRBJ2-1; 7 bases agree with TRBD1. Per the germline V gene, CDR1 is SGHTA and CDR2 is FQGNSA. The length of the CDR3 is 16 residues. V was clipped by 2 bases and J by 7 bases; unmatched bases: 11. The CDR3 spells CASSLLPSTGSNEQFF. The CDR3 nucleotides read TGTGCCAGCAGCTTATTACCGTCGACAGGGTCAAATGAGCAGTTCTTC.

The chain has TRBV27 and TRBJ1-2, with D uncertain. The CDR3 has 14 residues. Trimming pared 9 bases from V and 2 bases from J, leaving 16 bases between. Germline CDR1 is MNHEY and CDR2 is SMNVEV (reference sequence). The CDR3 loop is CARRDPGTNYGYTF. CDR3 coding DNA: TGTGCCAGGAGGGATCCTGGCACCAACTATGGCTACACCTTC.

This clone was picked up one time. This chain uses TRBV19 with TRBJ2-2; possible D gene TRBD2, 6 bases. Germline V gene sequence: CDR1 LNHDA, CDR2 SQIVND (reference sequence). V was cut by 3 bases and J by 5 bases, with 13 bases left in between. CDR3 length: 15 residues. The CDR3 DNA is TGTGCCAGTAGTATGACGGCGGGGCTGACCGGGGAGCTGTTTTTT. Translation: CASSMTAGLTGELFF.

The V gene is TRBV6-1, the J gene TRBJ1-5; 8 bases agree with TRBD1. Germline trimming cut 2 bases from V and 7 bases from J; bases unmatched to any gene: 10. This CDR3 contains 16 residues. Germline CDR1 and CDR2: MNHNS and SASEGT. The CDR3 nucleotides are TGTGCCAGCAGTGAACAGGGGGCGCGAGAACGGCAGCCCCAGCATTTT. Amino acid sequence: CASSEQGARERQPQHF.

V is TRBV27 and J is TRBJ2-7; 7 nucleotides agree with TRBD2. Germline CDR1 MNHEY, CDR2 SMNVEV (reference sequence). The V gene end was trimmed by 8 bases and the J gene end by 3 bases; junction bases not matched to a gene: 10. This CDR3 has 14 residues. The CDR3 protein is CASRGEGRGYEQYF. The DNA for the CDR3 is TGTGCCAGCCGTGGGGAGGGTCGGGGCTACGAGCAGTACTTC.

This clone has just a few counts. The chain couples TRBV9 to TRBJ2-3, with TRBD2 matching 11 bases. The CDR3 loop spans 15 amino acids. From germline, CDR1 is SGDLS and CDR2 YYNGEE. Trimming took 4 bases from V and 1 from J; bases not matched to a gene: 2. CDR3 residues: CASSKLAGGTDTQYF. Here the CDR3 DNA reads TGTGCCAGCAGCAAACTAGCGGGAGGCACAGATACGCAGTATTTT. The whole variable domain, filled in from reference TRBV9 and TRBJ2-3, reads DSGVTQTPKHLITATGQRVTLRCSPRSGDLSVYWYQQSLDQGLQFLIQYYNGEERAKGNILERFSAQQFPDLHSELNLSSLELGDSALYFCASSKLAGGTDTQYFGPGTRLTVL.

The chain recombines TRBV9 with TRBJ1-3; no clear D. Germline lookup yields CDR1 SGDLS and CDR2 YYNGEE. Trimming left V 4 bases short and J 4 bases short, with 6 bases between. This CDR3 is built from 12 residues. CDR3 sequence reads: CASSPQGNTIYF. The CDR3 bases are TGTGCCAGCAGCCCTCAGGGAAACACCATATATTTT. Drawing the rest from reference TRBV9 and TRBJ1-3, the complete variable domain is DSGVTQTPKHLITATGQRVTLRCSPRSGDLSVYWYQQSLDQGLQFLIQYYNGEERAKGNILERFSAQQFPDLHSELNLSSLELGDSALYFCASSPQGNTIYFGEGSWLTVV.

The V call is TRBV6-1, the J call TRBJ1-1, with D tentatively TRBD1 (6 bases). The length of the CDR3 is 17 residues. Germline V CDR1 and CDR2: MNHNS, SASEGT. The V end lost 1 base, the J end lost 0 bases, and 15 bases lay between the germline ends. CDR3 residues: CASSEVGRGGLNTEAFF. The CDR3 DNA is TGTGCCAGCAGTGAAGTTGGGAGGGGGGGACTGAACACTGAAGCTTTCTTT.

V is TRBV5-6 and J is TRBJ2-3; 7 bases match TRBD1. Unmatched junction bases numbered 9, after V lost 5 bases and J lost 0 bases. CDR1 is SGHDT, CDR2 YYEEEE, per germline. The CDR3 spans 16 residues. The DNA of the CDR3 is TGTGCCAGCAGTCAACCGGGACAGCTAAGCACAGATACGCAGTATTTT. Protein: CASSQPGQLSTDTQYF.

The rearrangement joins TRBV4-2 to TRBJ1-4, with TRBD1 matching 8 bases. Germline CDR1 is LGHNA and CDR2 is YNFKEQ. Losses at the gene ends were 7 bases for V and 5 bases for J; bases not matched to a gene: 12. CDR3 length: 16 residues. The CDR3 loop reads CASTSIMRDRNEKLFF. DNA of the CDR3: TGTGCCAGCACCTCTATAATGCGGGACAGGAATGAAAAACTGTTTTTT.